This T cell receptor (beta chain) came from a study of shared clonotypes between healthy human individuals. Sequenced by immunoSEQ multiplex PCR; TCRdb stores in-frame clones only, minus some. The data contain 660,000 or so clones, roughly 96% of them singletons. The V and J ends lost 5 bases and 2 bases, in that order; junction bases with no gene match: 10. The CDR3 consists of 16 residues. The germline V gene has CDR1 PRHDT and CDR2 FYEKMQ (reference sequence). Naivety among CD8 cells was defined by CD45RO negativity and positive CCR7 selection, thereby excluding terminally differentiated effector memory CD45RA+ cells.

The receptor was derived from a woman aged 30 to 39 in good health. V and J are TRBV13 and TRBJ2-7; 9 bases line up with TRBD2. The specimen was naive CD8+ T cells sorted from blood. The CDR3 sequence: CASSERETSGPYEQYF. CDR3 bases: TGTGCCAGCAGCGAAAGGGAGACTAGCGGACCCTACGAGCAGTACTTC.